This T cell receptor (beta chain) was obtained from a study of blood T cells in healthy people across ages. Study-wide points: Unsorted PBMC material precluded a definitive naive versus antigen-experienced comparison.

Turning to this clonotype: The target antigen is unknown.

Combining a sample-barcoded 5' primer with a J-beta primer mix, a second PCR ran for roughly 7 to 12 cycles. Each TCR beta cDNA got a 12-nucleotide random molecular identifier. TCRdb redid the calling of the 5' RACE reads with MiXCR, one entry per CDR3 protein. The sample has about a million distinct CDR3 sequences, around 48% seen once. There were healthy Caucasian individuals from Russia, aged about 6 to 95, serving as donors. Each donor supplied roughly 10 milliliters of peripheral blood. V was cut by 6 bases and J by 3 bases, with 19 bases left in between. Germline assignment: CDR1 MNHEY and CDR2 SVGAGI. This CDR3 region has 16 residues.

The sequence came from a man aged 25-45 years in good health. The sample was blood. The J gene is TRBJ2-3, the V gene TRBV6-5, with D unclear. CDR3 coding DNA: TGTGCCAGCAGGATCCGAGGACCCCTAAATACAGATACGCAGTATTTT. Its translation: CASRIRGPLNTDTQYF.